Reported below is one TCR beta chain. The antigen is undetermined. The source of the sample is a study of cytomegalovirus exposure and HLA in healthy donors. Study-wide findings and caveats: Presence/absence comparisons presumed near-even sequencing depth among donors.

Both 60 Vbeta primers and 13 Jbeta primers went into the PCR. Only in-frame clones appear in the TCRdb table, and some are missing; sequencing was by immunoSEQ multiplex PCR. The table has fewer than 250,000 clones, 85% to 90% seen once. Germline CDR1 LNHNV, CDR2 YYDKDF (reference sequence). This CDR3 is built from 16 residues. V was shortened by 0 bases and J by 1 base, with 12 bases between the two germline ends. Sequencing input: PBMCs. The TCR comes from a man aged 25 to 45 in good health and CMV-seronegative. The chain couples TRBV15 to TRBJ1-1; weak D call: TRBD1 (5 bases). The CDR3 spells CATSRDRGHQNTEAFF. CDR3 DNA sequence: TGTGCCACCAGCAGAGATCGCGGACACCAGAACACTGAAGCTTTCTTT.